This entry features one T cell receptor (beta chain) sequence. As yet, its antigen is unknown. This sample is drawn from a study of T cell responses to AZD1222 COVID-19 vaccine. Study-wide points: Donors in the cohort were predominantly white British and more often female, and clonal diversity was possibly underestimated. Baseline testing showed seropositivity in only a handful of AZD1222 recipients.

V gave up 2 bases and J gave up 3 bases, with 12 bases separating them. The V gene's germline CDR1 is GTSNPN and CDR2 SVGIG (reference sequence). The CDR3 is 14 residues long. Assay: immunoSEQ multiplex PCR; the TCRdb copy retains only in-frame clones and omits some. The table shows tens of thousands of clones, with about four fifths occurring only once. The chain joins TRBV30 to TRBJ2-3; D gene uncertain. Specimen: peripheral blood, collected 28 days after the second AZD1222 dose. This sequence originates from an adult who received the AZD1222 COVID-19 vaccine. This CDR3 is CAWSWVLGTDTQYF. The DNA of the CDR3 is TGTGCCTGGAGTTGGGTATTGGGAACAGATACGCAGTATTTT.